The 6 T cell receptor beta chains in this list originate from one sample, sequenced in a study of cytomegalovirus exposure and HLA in healthy donors. 13 Jbeta primers and 60 Vbeta primers were used for the PCR. Clones were sequenced by immunoSEQ multiplex PCR, and TCRdb holds only the in-frame ones, with some missing. Of some 170,000 clones listed, around 77% are singletons. Source material: PBMCs. The receptors here all came from a woman aged 25 to 39 in good health and CMV-seronegative.

J is TRBJ1-5 and V is TRBV6-1, with D maybe TRBD1 (6 bases). CDR1 is MNHNS and CDR2 is SASEGT in the germline V gene. The CDR3 covers 14 residues. The V end was cut by 5 bases, the J end by 7 bases, with 15 bases between. CDR3 region: CASSSSRDTQPQHF. The DNA for the CDR3 is TGTGCCAGCAGTTCGAGCCGGGACACACAGCCCCAGCATTTT.

The chain combines TRBV2 with TRBJ2-7; possible D gene TRBD1, 5 bases. The CDR3 extends over 15 amino acids. The V gene lost 4 bases and the J gene lost 0 bases, with 13 bases spanning the gap. CDR1 is SNHLY and CDR2 is FYNNEI in the germline V gene. CDR3 region: CASSGFRVASYEQYF. The CDR3 nucleotides are TGTGCCAGCAGTGGTTTCAGGGTGGCCTCCTACGAGCAGTACTTC. The full variable domain, completed using reference TRBV2 and TRBJ2-7, is EPEVTQTPSHQVTQMGQEVILRCVPISNHLYFYWYRQILGQKVEFLVSFYNNEISEKSEIFDDQFSVERPDGSNFTLKIRSTKLEDSAMYFCASSGFRVASYEQYFGPGTRLTVT.

This chain links TRBV19 with TRBJ1-5; TRBD1 matches at 8 bases. V gave up 8 bases and J gave up 7 bases; unmatched junction bases: 7. The CDR3 runs to 13 residues. Germline V gives CDR1 LNHDA, CDR2 SQIVND (reference sequence). For the CDR3, the DNA is TGTGCCAGTGCAGACAGGGGAAGACAGCCCCAGCATTTT. Its protein is CASADRGRQPQHF.

The chain couples TRBV29-1 to TRBJ2-1; D not certain. Trimming cost V 5 bases and J 3 bases, with 11 bases left between them. The CDR3 has 13 amino acids. Germline V lookup: CDR1 SQVTM, CDR2 ANQGSEA. The CDR3 DNA reads TGCAGCGTTTTCAGTATCGACTACAATGAGCAGTTCTTC. Translated, it gives CSVFSIDYNEQFF.

This rearrangement joins TRBV19 to TRBJ1-1, with D unresolved. V was cut by 3 bases and J by 4 bases, with 18 bases left in between. The CDR3 totals 16 residues. CDR1 and CDR2 from the germline V gene are LNHDA and SQIVND (reference sequence). CDR3 sequence: CASSIMAGRLGTEAFF. The CDR3 DNA reads TGTGCCAGTAGTATTATGGCGGGTCGGTTGGGCACTGAAGCTTTCTTT.

This chain links TRBV19 with TRBJ1-4, with a weak D call TRBD1 (6 bases). CDR1 is LNHDA and CDR2 is SQIVND in the germline V gene (reference sequence). Trimming took off 3 bases at V and 8 bases at J, with 7 bases between the two ends. The CDR3 runs 12 residues. Here the CDR3 DNA reads TGTGCCAGTAGTATCGGACAGGAAAAACTGTTTTTT. Amino acids: CASSIGQEKLFF.